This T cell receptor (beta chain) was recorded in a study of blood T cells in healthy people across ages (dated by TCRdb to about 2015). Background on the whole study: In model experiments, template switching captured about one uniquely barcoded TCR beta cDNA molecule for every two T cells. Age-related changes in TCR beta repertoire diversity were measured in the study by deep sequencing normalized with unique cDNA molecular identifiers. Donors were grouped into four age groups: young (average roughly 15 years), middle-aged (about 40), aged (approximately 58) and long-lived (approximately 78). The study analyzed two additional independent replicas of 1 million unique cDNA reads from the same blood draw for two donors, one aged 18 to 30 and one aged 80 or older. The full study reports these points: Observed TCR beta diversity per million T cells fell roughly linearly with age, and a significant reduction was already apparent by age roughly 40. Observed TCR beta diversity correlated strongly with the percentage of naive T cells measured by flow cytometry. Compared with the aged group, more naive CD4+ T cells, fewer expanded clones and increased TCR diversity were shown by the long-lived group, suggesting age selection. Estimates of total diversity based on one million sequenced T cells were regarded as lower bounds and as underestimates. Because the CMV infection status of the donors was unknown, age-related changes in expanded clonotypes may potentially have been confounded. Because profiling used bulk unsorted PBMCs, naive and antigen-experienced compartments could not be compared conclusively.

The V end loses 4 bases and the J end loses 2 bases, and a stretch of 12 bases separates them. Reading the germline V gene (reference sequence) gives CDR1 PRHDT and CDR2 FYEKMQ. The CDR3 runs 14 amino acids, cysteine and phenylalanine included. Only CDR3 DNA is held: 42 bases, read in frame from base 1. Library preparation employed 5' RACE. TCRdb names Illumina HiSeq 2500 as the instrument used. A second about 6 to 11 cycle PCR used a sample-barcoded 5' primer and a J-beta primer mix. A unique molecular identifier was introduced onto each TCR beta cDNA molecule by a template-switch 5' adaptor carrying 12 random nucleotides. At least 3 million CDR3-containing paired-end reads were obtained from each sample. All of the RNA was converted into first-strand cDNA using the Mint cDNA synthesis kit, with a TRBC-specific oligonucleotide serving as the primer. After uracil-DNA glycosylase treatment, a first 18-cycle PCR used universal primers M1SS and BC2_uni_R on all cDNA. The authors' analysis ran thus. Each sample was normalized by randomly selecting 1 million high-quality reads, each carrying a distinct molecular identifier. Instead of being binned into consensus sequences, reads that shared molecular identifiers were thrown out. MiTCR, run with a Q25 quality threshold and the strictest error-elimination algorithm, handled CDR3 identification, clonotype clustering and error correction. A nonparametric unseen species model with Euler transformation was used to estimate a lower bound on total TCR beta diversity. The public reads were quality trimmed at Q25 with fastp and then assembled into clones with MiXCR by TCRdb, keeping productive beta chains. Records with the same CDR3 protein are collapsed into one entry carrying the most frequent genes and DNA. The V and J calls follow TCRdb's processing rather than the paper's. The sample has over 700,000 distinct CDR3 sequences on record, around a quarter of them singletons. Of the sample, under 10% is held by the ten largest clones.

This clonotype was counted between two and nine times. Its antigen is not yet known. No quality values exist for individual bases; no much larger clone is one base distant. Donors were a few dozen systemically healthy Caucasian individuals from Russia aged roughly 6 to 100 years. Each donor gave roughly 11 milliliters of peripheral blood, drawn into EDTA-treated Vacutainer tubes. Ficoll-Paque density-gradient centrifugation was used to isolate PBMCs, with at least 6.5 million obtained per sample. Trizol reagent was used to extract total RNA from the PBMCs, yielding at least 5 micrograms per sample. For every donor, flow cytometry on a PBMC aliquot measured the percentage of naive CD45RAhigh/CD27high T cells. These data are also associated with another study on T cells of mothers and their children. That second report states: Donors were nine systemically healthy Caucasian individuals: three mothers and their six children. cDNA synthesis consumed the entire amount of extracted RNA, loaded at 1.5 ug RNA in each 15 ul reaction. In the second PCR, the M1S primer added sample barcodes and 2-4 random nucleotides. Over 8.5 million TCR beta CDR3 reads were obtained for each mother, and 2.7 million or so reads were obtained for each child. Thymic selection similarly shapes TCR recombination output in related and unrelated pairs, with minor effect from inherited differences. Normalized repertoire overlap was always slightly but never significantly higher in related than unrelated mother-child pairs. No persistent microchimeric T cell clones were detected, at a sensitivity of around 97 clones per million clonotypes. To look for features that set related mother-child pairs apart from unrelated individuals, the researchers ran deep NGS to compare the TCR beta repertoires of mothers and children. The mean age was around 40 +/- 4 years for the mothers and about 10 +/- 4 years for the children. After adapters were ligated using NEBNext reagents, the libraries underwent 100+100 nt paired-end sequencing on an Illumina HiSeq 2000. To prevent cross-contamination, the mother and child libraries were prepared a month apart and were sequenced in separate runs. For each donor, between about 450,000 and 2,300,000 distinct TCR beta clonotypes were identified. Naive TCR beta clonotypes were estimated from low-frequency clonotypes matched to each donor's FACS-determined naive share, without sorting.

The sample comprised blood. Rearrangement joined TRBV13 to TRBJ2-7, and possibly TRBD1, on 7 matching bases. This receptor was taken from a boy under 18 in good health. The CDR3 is CASSSRGTAYEQYF. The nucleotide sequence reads TGTGCCAGCAGCTCACGCGGGACAGCCTACGAGCAGTACTTC.